The TCR beta chain under discussion was sequenced for a study of T-cell reconstitution after alpha-beta-depleted transplantation in children. Notes on this clonotype: Its antigen is not identified.

Construction of the TCRbeta library involved unique molecular identifiers. TCRdb recomputed calls from the PCR reads with MiXCR, one row per CDR3 protein. The sample lists 100,000 to 150,000 distinct CDR3 sequences; more than 20% were seen once. Findings and caveats of the study: It was newly produced T cells that mostly accounted for T-cell counts and diversity one year after transplant. By about two months after transplant, alpha-beta T cells reportedly arose from several hundred graft clones that had expanded. Certain patients had high TCRbeta diversity at day 60, and it came from recipient T cells and thymic progenitors that survived.

Germline CDR1 is ENHRY and CDR2 is SYGVKD. V was clipped by 4 bases and J by 8 bases, with 15 bases between them. The CDR3 sequence is 15 residues long. The source was PBMCs, mostly from graft donor cells, collected 180 days after TCRalphabeta/CD19-depleted stem cell transplant. The chain is built from TRBV10-3 and TRBJ1-6, with D uncertain. The receptor was derived from a male patient between 2 and 10 years old who had a stem cell transplant for chronic granulomatous disease, so the T cells may come from the graft donor. CDR3 bases: TGTGCCATCAGTGGTGCGGTGGGTGGAGATTCACCCCTCCACTTT. This gives the protein CAISGAVGGDSPLHF.